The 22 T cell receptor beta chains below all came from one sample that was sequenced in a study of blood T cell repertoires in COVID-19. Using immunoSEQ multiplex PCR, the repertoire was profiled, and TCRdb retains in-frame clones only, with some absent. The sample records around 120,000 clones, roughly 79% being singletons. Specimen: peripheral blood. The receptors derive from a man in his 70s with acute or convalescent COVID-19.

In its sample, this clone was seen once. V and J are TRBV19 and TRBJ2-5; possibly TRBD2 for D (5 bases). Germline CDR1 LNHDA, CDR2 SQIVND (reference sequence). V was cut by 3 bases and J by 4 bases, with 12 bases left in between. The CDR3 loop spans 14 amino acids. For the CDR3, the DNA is TGTGCCAGTAGTATCCGACCGGGGTTAGAGACCCAGTACTTC. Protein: CASSIRPGLETQYF.

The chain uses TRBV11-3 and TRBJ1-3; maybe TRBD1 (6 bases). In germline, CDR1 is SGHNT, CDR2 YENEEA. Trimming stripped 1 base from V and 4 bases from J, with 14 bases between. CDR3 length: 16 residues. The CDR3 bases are TGTGCCAGCAGCTTAGGAGGGCAGGGGCCCGGAAACACCATATATTTT. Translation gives CASSLGGQGPGNTIYF.

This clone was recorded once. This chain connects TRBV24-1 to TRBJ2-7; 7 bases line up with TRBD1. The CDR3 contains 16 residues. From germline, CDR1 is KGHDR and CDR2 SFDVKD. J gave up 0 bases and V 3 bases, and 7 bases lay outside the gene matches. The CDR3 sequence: CATSDNHGTASYEQYF. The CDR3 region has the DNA TGTGCCACCAGTGATAACCACGGGACAGCCTCCTACGAGCAGTACTTC.

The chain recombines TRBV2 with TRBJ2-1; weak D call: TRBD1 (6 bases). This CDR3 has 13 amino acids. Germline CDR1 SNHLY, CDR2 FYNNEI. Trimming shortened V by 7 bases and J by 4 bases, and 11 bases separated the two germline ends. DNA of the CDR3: TGTGCCAGCACAGGGGTAGGTTACAATGAGCAGTTCTTC. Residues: CASTGVGYNEQFF.

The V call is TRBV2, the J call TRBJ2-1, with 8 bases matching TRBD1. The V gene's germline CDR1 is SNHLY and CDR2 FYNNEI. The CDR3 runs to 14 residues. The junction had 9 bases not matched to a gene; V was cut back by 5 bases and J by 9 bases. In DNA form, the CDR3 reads TGTGCCAGCAGTCCTCGGACAGGGCGGGCTGAGCAGTTCTTC. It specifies CASSPRTGRAEQFF.

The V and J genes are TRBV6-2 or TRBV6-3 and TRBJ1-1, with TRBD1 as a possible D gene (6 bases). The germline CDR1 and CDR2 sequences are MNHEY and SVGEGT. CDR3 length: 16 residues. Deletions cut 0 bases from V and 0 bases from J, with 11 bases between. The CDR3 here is CASSYSTGTMNTEAFF. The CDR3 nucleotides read TGTGCCAGCAGTTACTCCACAGGGACGATGAACACTGAAGCTTTCTTT.

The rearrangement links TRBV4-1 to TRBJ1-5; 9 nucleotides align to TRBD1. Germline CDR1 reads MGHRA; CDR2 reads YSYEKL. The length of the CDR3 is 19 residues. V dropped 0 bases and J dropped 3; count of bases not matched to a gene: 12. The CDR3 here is CASSQEGLRQGEANQPQHF. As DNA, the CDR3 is TGCGCCAGCAGCCAAGAGGGCCTCAGACAGGGGGAGGCCAATCAGCCCCAGCATTTT.

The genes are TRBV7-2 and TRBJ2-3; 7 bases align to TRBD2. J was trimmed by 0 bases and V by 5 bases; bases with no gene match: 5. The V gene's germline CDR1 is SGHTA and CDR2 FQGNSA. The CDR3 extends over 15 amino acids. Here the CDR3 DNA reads TGTGCCAGCAGCCCATGGCGGGGGAGCACAGATACGCAGTATTTT. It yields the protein CASSPWRGSTDTQYF. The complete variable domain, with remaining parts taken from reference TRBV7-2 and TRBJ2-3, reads GAGVSQSPSNKVTEKGKDVELRCDPISGHTALYWYRQSLGQGLEFLIYFQGNSAPDKSGLPSDRFSAERTGGSVSTLTIQRTQQEDSAVYLCASSPWRGSTDTQYFGPGTRLTVL.

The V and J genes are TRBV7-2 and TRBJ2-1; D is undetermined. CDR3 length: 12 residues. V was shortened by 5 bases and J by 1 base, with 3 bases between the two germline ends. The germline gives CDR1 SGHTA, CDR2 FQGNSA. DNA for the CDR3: TGTGCCAGCAGCCCATCCTACAATGAGCAGTTCTTC. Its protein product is CASSPSYNEQFF.

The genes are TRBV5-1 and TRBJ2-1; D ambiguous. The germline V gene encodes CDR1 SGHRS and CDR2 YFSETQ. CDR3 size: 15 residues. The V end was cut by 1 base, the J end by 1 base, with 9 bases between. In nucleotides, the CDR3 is TGCGCCAGCAGCTTGACAGATAAATCCTACAATGAGCAGTTCTTC. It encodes CASSLTDKSYNEQFF.

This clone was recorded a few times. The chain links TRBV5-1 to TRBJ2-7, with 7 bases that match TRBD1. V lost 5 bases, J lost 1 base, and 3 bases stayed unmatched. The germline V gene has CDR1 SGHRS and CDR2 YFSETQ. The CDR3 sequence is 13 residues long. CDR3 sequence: CASSDRASYEQYF. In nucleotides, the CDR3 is TGCGCCAGCAGTGACAGGGCTTCCTACGAGCAGTACTTC.

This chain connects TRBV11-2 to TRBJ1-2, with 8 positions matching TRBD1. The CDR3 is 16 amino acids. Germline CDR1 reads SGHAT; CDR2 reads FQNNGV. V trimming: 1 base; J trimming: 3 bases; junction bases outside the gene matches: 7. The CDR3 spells CASSLAQGANDYGYTF. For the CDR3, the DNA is TGTGCCAGCAGCTTAGCTCAGGGGGCCAATGACTATGGCTACACCTTC.

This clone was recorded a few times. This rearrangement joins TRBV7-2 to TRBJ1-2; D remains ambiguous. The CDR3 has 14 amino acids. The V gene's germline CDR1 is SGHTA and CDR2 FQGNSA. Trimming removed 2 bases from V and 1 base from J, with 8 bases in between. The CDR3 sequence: CASSLSSYNYGYTF. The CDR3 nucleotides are TGTGCCAGCAGCTTATCCAGTTATAACTATGGCTACACCTTC. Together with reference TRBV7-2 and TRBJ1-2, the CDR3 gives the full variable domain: GAGVSQSPSNKVTEKGKDVELRCDPISGHTALYWYRQSLGQGLEFLIYFQGNSAPDKSGLPSDRFSAERTGGSVSTLTIQRTQQEDSAVYLCASSLSSYNYGYTFGSGTRLTVV.

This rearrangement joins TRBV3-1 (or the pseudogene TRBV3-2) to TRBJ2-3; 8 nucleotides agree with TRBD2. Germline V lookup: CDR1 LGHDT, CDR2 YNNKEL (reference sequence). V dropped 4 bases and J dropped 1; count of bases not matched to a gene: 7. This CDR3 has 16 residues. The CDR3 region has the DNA TGTGCCAGCAGCCTCCGGGGGGGCCTAGGCACAGATACGCAGTATTTT. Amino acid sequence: CASSLRGGLGTDTQYF.

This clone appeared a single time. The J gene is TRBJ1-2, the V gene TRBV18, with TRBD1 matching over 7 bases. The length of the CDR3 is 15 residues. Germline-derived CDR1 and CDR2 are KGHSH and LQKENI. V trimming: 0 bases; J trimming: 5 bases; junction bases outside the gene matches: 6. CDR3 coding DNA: TGTGCCAGCTCACCACCGACGACAGGGAATTATGGCTACACCTTC. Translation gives CASSPPTTGNYGYTF.

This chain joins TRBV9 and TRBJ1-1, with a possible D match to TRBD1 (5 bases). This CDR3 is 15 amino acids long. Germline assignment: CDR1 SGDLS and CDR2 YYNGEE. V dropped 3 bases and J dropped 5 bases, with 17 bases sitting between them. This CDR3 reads CASSANLGGRTEAFF. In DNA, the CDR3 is TGTGCCAGCAGCGCTAACCTGGGGGGACGGACTGAAGCTTTCTTT.

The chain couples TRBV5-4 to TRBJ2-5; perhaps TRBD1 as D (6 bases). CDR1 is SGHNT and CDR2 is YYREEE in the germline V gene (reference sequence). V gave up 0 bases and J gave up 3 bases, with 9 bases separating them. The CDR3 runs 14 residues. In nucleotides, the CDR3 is TGTGCCAGCAGCTTGGGCAGGGGCGAAGAGACCCAGTACTTC. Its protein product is CASSLGRGEETQYF.

Here the CDR3 reads CASSYSSKGDYTDTQYF. The CDR3 nucleotides are TGTGCCAGCAGTTACTCGAGTAAGGGGGACTACACAGATACGCAGTATTTT. The chain employs TRBV6-2 or TRBV6-3 and TRBJ2-3, with D tentatively TRBD2 (7 bases). V lost 0 bases, J lost 2 bases, and 15 bases lay in between. The CDR3 has 17 residues. Germline lookup yields CDR1 MNHEY and CDR2 SVGEGT.

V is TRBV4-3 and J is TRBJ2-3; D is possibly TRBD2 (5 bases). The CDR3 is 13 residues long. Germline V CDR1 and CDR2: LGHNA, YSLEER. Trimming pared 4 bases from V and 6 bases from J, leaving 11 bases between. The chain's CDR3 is CASSPTRVDTQYF. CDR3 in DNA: TGCGCCAGCAGCCCAACTAGGGTGGATACGCAGTATTTT.

The CDR3 DNA reads TGTGCCAGTAGTAACCCGGGACAAACTGCCGAGCAGTACTTC. It specifies CASSNPGQTAEQYF. The chain links TRBV19 to TRBJ2-7, with D perhaps TRBD1 (6 bases). Trimming shortened V by 4 bases and J by 6 bases, and 16 bases separated the two germline ends. Germline loops: CDR1 LNHDA, CDR2 SQIVND (reference sequence). The CDR3 has 14 amino acids.

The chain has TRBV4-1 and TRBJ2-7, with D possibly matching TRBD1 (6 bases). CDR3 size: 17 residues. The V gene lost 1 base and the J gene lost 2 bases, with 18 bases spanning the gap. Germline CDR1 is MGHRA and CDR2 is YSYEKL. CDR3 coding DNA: TGCGCCAGCAGCCAAGTGGCATCACAGGGTTCCGCCTACGAGCAGTACTTC. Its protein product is CASSQVASQGSAYEQYF.

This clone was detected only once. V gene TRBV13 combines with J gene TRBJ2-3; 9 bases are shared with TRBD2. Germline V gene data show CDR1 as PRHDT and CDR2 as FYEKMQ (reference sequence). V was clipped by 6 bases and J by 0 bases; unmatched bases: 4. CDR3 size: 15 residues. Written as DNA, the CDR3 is TGTGCCAGCAGAAAGCGGGGGGATAGCACAGATACGCAGTATTTT. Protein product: CASRKRGDSTDTQYF.